This T cell receptor beta chain was observed in a study of graft-versus-host responses after intestinal transplantation. Sequencing was performed with immunoSEQ multiplex PCR; in TCRdb, only in-frame clones are kept and a portion is missing. The repertoire holds about 25,000 clones, roughly four fifths seen once, with 0.93% in the top ten. This CDR3 contains 13 residues. The germline V gene has CDR1 LNHDA and CDR2 SQIVND (reference sequence). Trimming took 3 bases from V and 2 from J, leaving 8 bases between them. Of note for this clone: Its target is not known.

This chain uses TRBV19 with TRBJ2-7; D is undetermined. This sequence originates from a human donor who was the organ donor for an intestinal transplant. Sequences were derived from unstimulated CD8+ T cells sorted from spleen or lymph node cells, sampled before transplant. In DNA, the CDR3 is TGTGCCAGTAGTATTGCTGGACCCTACGAGCAGTACTTC. Translation gives CASSIAGPYEQYF.